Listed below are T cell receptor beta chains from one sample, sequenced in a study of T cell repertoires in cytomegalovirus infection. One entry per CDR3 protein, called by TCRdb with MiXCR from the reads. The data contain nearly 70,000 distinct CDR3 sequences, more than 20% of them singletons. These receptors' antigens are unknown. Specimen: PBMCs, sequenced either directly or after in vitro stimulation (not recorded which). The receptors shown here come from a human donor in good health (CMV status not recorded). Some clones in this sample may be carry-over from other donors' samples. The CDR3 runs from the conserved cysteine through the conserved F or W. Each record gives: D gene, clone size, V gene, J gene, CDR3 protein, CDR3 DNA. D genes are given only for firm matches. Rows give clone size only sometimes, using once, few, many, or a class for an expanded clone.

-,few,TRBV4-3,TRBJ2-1,CASSKDSVAHEQFF,TGCGCCAGCAGCAAAGACTCGGTGGCGCATGAGCAGTTCTTC
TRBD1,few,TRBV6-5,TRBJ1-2,CASSYAGQGGYGYTF,TGTGCCAGCAGTTACGCGGGCCAGGGGGGCTATGGCTACACCTTC
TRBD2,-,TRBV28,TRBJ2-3,CASSPQTSGYLDTQYF,TGTGCCAGCAGTCCACAGACTAGCGGGTATCTAGATACGCAGTATTTT
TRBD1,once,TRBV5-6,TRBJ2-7,CASSTRQGSYEQYF,TGTGCCAGCAGCACGAGACAGGGGTCCTACGAGCAGTACTTC
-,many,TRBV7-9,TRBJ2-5,CASSWAWGQETQYF,TGTGCCAGCAGCTGGGCTTGGGGTCAAGAGACCCAGTACTTC
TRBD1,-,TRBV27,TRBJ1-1,CASSQLDRAEAFF,TGTGCCAGCAGTCAGCTGGACAGGGCTGAAGCTTTCTTT
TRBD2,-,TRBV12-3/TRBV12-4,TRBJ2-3,CASTPPLAGLTDTQYF,TGTGCCAGCACCCCCCCACTAGCGGGATTGACAGATACGCAGTATTTT
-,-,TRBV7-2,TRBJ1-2,CASSFFSDGNYGYTF,TGTGCCAGCAGCTTTTTTTCGGACGGTAACTATGGCTACACCTTC
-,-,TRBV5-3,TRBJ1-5,CASSLGGRGRNQPQHF,TGTGCCAGCAGCTTGGGGGGACGGGGTCGCAATCAGCCCCAGCATTTT
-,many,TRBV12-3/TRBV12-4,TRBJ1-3,CASTARALSGNTIYF,TGTGCCAGCACCGCCCGGGCCCTCTCTGGAAACACCATATATTTT
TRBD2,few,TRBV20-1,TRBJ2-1,CSARDRLAGGNEQFF,TGCAGTGCTAGAGACCGACTAGCGGGAGGCAATGAGCAGTTCTTC
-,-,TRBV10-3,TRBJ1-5,CAISESEGQPQHF,TGTGCCATCAGTGAGTCAGAGGGTCAGCCCCAGCATTTT
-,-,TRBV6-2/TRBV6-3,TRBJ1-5,CASSTRQRGYQPQHF,TGTGCCAGCAGTACTCGACAGCGAGGTTATCAGCCCCAGCATTTT
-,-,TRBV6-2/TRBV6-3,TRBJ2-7,CASSYLRTGVYEQYF,TGTGCCAGCAGTTACCTTCGGACGGGCGTCTACGAGCAGTACTTC
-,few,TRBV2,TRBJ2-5,CARALAETQYF,TGTGCCAGAGCCCTAGCGGAGACCCAGTACTTC
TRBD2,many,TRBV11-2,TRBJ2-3,CASQIKRTSGRGKPDTQYF,TGTGCCAGCCAAATTAAAAGGACGAGCGGGAGGGGGAAACCAGATACGCAGTATTTT
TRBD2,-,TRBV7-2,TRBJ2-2,CASRPAGLAGVGELFF,TGTGCCAGCAGGCCTGCGGGACTAGCGGGAGTGGGGGAGCTGTTTTTT
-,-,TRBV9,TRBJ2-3,CASSVKDSGLSTDTQYF,TGTGCCAGCAGCGTAAAGGACAGCGGACTTAGCACAGATACGCAGTATTTT
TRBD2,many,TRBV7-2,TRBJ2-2,CASSLKLAGQPTGELFF,TGTGCCAGCAGCTTAAAACTAGCGGGACAGCCCACCGGGGAGCTGTTTTTT
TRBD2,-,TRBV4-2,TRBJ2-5,CASSQDPSSGQETQYF,TGTGCCAGCAGCCAAGATCCGTCTAGCGGACAAGAGACCCAGTACTTC
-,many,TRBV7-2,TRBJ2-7,CASSAHNRDWYEQYF,TGTGCCAGCAGCGCGCACAACAGGGATTGGTACGAGCAGTACTTC
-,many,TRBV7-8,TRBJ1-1,CASSLPGGSTEAFF,TGTGCCAGCAGCTTACCTGGAGGGAGCACTGAAGCTTTCTTT
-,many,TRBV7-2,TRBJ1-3,CASSRGIFSGNTIYF,TGTGCCAGCTCCAGAGGGATTTTCTCTGGAAACACCATATATTTT
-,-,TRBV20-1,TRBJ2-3,CSARGTATQYF,TGCAGTGCTAGGGGGACGGCAACGCAGTATTTT
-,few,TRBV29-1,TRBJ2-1,CSVELGGILNEQFF,TGCAGCGTTGAACTGGGCGGGATCTTGAATGAGCAGTTCTTC
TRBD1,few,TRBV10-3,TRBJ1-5,CAIWTGGSNQPQHF,TGTGCCATCTGGACAGGGGGTAGCAATCAGCCCCAGCATTTT
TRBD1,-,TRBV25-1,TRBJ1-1,CASSDPGTGVTEAFF,TGTGCCAGCAGTGATCCCGGGACAGGCGTCACTGAAGCTTTCTTT
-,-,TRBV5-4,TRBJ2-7,CASSLGTGPLNYEQYF,TGTGCCAGCAGCTTGGGAACAGGACCGTTGAATTACGAGCAGTACTTC
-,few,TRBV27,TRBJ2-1,CARYPRVTEGLYNEQFF,TGTGCCAGATACCCCCGAGTGACGGAGGGCCTTTACAATGAGCAGTTCTTC
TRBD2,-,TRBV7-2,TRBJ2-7,CASSMSGGHYEQYF,TGTGCCAGCAGCATGAGCGGGGGGCACTACGAGCAGTACTTC
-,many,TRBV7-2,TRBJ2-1,CASSPGQLLGEQFF,TGTGCCAGCAGCCCAGGACAGCTCCTGGGAGAGCAGTTCTTC
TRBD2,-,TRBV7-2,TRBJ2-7,CASRLAELYEQYF,TGTGCCAGTCGACTAGCGGAACTTTACGAGCAGTACTTC
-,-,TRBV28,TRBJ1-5,CASRLSVYGGHYQPQHF,TGTGCCAGCAGACTCTCAGTGTATGGGGGGCACTATCAGCCCCAGCATTTT
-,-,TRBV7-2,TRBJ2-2,CASSLLVSGELFF,TGTGCCAGCAGCTTACTAGTTTCCGGGGAGCTGTTTTTT
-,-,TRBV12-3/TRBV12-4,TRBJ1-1,CASEGDWNTEAFF,TGTGCCAGCGAAGGGGATTGGAACACTGAAGCTTTCTTT
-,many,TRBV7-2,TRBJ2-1,CASSSDSRGYNEQFF,TGTGCCAGCAGCTCGGACTCCAGGGGTTACAATGAGCAGTTCTTC
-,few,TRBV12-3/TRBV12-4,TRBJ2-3,CASSFRQLSTDTQYF,TGTGCCAGCAGTTTTAGGCAGCTCAGCACAGATACGCAGTATTTT
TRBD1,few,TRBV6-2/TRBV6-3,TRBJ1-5,CASSYPNQGGGTQPQHF,TGTGCCAGCAGTTACCCCAATCAGGGAGGGGGCACTCAGCCCCAGCATTTT
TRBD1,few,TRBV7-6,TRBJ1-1,CASSLAGQGAKNTEAFF,TGTGCCAGCAGCTTAGCGGGACAGGGGGCTAAAAACACTGAAGCTTTCTTT
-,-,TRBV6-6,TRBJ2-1,CASSWQDYNEQFF,TGTGCCAGCAGTTGGCAAGATTACAATGAGCAGTTCTTC
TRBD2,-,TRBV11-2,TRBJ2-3,CASSSKPRLAGTTDTQYF,TGTGCCAGCAGCTCCAAACCCCGACTAGCGGGAACAACAGATACGCAGTATTTT
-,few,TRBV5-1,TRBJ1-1,CASSLSLNPMNTEAFF,TGCGCCAGCAGCTTAAGCCTCAACCCCATGAACACTGAAGCTTTCTTT
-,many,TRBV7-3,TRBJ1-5,CASSPGRSNQPQHF,TGTGCCAGCAGCCCGGGTCGATCTAATCAGCCCCAGCATTTT
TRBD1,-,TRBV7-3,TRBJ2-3,CASSPGTGVTDTQYF,TGTGCCAGCAGCCCCGGGACAGGGGTAACAGATACGCAGTATTTT
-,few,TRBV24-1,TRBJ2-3,CATSDDAIFTDTQYF,TGTGCCACCAGTGATGACGCAATTTTCACAGATACGCAGTATTTT
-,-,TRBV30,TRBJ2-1,CAWSVPAGSREQFF,TGTGCCTGGAGTGTACCTGCGGGGTCGCGGGAGCAGTTCTTC
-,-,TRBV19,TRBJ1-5,CASSFSREGNQPQHF,TGTGCCAGTAGTTTCTCCAGGGAGGGCAATCAGCCCCAGCATTTT
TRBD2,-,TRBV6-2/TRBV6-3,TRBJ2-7,CASSQPAGESEQYF,TGTGCCAGCAGTCAACCAGCGGGAGAGTCCGAGCAGTACTTC